A selection of T cell receptor beta chains follows, all from one sample in a study of control samples from healthy donors and cancer patients. Repertoires were generated with immunoSEQ multiplex PCR, while TCRdb's copy carries only in-frame clones and drops some. The sample lists about 79,000 clones, 80% to 95% occurring once. The specimen was PBMCs. The source of these receptors is a woman in her 40s with lung cancer. The CDR3 runs from the conserved cysteine through the conserved F or W. The order of the fields is J gene, clone size, V gene, D gene, CDR3 DNA, CDR3 protein. D genes are given only for firm matches. Only some rows state a clone size, as once, few, many or a class for expanded clones.

TRBJ1-2,-,TRBV27,-,TGTGCCAGCAGTCCTTGGACAGATATGTATGGCTACACCTTC,CASSPWTDMYGYTF
TRBJ2-2,-,TRBV6-4,-,TGTGCCAGCATGGATTTGTACACCGGGGAGCTGTTTTTT,CASMDLYTGELFF
TRBJ1-4,-,TRBV5-5,-,TGTGCCAGCACCTGGGGGGAGGCTAATGAAAAACTGTTTTTT,CASTWGEANEKLFF
TRBJ1-5,-,TRBV6-6,TRBD1,TGTGCCAGCAGGGGACAGTCTGATAGCAATCAGCCCCAGCATTTT,CASRGQSDSNQPQHF
TRBJ2-5,-,TRBV5-4,-,TGTGCCAGCAGCTGGGGGTCCGGACGAGAGACCCAGTACTTC,CASSWGSGRETQYF
TRBJ2-7,-,TRBV15,-,TGTGCCACCAGCAGAGTGGGCAGTTCCTACGAGCAGTACTTC,CATSRVGSSYEQYF
TRBJ1-6,few,TRBV6-5,-,TGTGCCCTGTGGGACGGAAGATTTTCACCCCTCCACTTT,CALWDGRFSPLHF
TRBJ2-7,-,TRBV7-8,-,TGTGCCAGCAGCTTGGAAAACAGGGCCTACGAGCAGTACTTC,CASSLENRAYEQYF
TRBJ2-6,-,TRBV5-4,-,TGTGCCAGCAGCCTGACGTGGTCTGGGGCCAACGTCCTGACTTTC,CASSLTWSGANVLTF
TRBJ2-5,-,TRBV6-5,TRBD2,TGTGCCAGCAGTTATACTAGCGCCCAAGAGACCCAGTACTTC,CASSYTSAQETQYF
TRBJ2-1,-,TRBV30,-,TGTGCCTGGAGTTCACAGGGTCCTTCCAACCGGGGCGAGCAGTTCTTC,CAWSSQGPSNRGEQFF
TRBJ1-1,-,TRBV5-8,-,TGTGCCAGCAGCTTGTCCGGGGGAGGCACTGAAGCTTTCTTT,CASSLSGGGTEAFF
TRBJ2-3,-,TRBV2,TRBD2,TGTGCCAGCAGTGAAGGCGGCGTAGCGGGGCACACAGATACGCAGTATTTT,CASSEGGVAGHTDTQYF
TRBJ1-2,-,TRBV11-2,-,TGTGCCAGCAGCAACAGCTATGGCTACACCTTC,CASSNSYGYTF
TRBJ1-5,-,TRBV6-5,-,TGTGCCAGCAGTTGGCATAGCAATCAGCCCCAGCATTTT,CASSWHSNQPQHF
TRBJ1-2,-,TRBV12-3/TRBV12-4,-,TGTGCCAGCACCTCGGACAGAAACTATGGCTACACCTTC,CASTSDRNYGYTF
TRBJ1-2,-,TRBV7-9,-,TGTGCCAGCAGCTCCGACGGCCGGTCGAGTGGAGATGGCTACACCTTC,CASSSDGRSSGDGYTF
TRBJ1-5,-,TRBV19,-,TGTGCCAGTAGTACTAGCGGGGGGCGAAGTCAGCCCCAGCATTTT,CASSTSGGRSQPQHF
TRBJ2-1,-,TRBV14,-,TGTGCCAGCAGCCAAGGGGGCATTGAGCAGTTCTTC,CASSQGGIEQFF
TRBJ1-2,-,TRBV7-8,TRBD1,TGTGCCAGCAGCCCCGGGGAGGGGGCTTTCTATGGCTACACCTTC,CASSPGEGAFYGYTF
TRBJ1-3,-,TRBV7-2,-,TGTGCCAGCAGCCCCGCCTCGTTCTCTGGAAACACCATATATTTT,CASSPASFSGNTIYF
TRBJ2-3,once,TRBV2,-,TGTGCCAGCAGAGGGGATAGCGCAGATACGCAGTATTTT,CASRGDSADTQYF
TRBJ2-1,-,TRBV7-8,-,TGTGCCAGCAGCTTGGACAACCTGTCCGGCAATGAGCAGTTCTTC,CASSLDNLSGNEQFF
TRBJ2-1,-,TRBV7-6,-,TGTGCCAGCAGCTCCACTCTAGGTAGTTTCCCTGAGCAGTTCTTC,CASSSTLGSFPEQFF
TRBJ2-5,once,TRBV6-5,-,TGTGCCAGCAGTTGGGGACGGAACCAAGAGACCCAGTACTTC,CASSWGRNQETQYF
TRBJ2-5,once,TRBV19,TRBD1,TGTGCCAGTAGTATCAGGGGGACAGGGGGCGCCCGGGGTCAGGAGACCCAGTACTTC,CASSIRGTGGARGQETQYF
TRBJ1-6,-,TRBV27,TRBD1,TGTGCCAGCAGTTCGGGACAGCCGAATTCACCCCTCCACTTT,CASSSGQPNSPLHF
TRBJ1-6,-,TRBV11-2,-,TGTGCCAGCAGCACCACTTCTATGAATTCACCCCTCCACTTT,CASSTTSMNSPLHF
TRBJ2-3,few,TRBV9,TRBD1,TGTGCCAGCAGCGTAGCTGGGACAGGGACAGATACGCAGTATTTT,CASSVAGTGTDTQYF
TRBJ2-1,-,TRBV7-6,TRBD1,TGTGCCAGCAGCTTAGGACAGGGAGCCTACAATGAGCAGTTCTTC,CASSLGQGAYNEQFF
TRBJ1-2,-,TRBV30,-,TGTGCCTCCCACGTGGGGGGCTACACCTTC,CASHVGGYTF
TRBJ1-2,-,TRBV3-1/TRBV3-2,-,TGTGCCAGCAGCCCCGTCGCCAGCTATGGCTACACCTTC,CASSPVASYGYTF
TRBJ2-2,few,TRBV12-3/TRBV12-4,-,TGTGCCAGCAGTTTAGGCTCTCCCGGGGAGCTGTTTTTT,CASSLGSPGELFF
TRBJ1-2,-,TRBV30,TRBD1,TGTGCCTGGACCGGGACAGGGGCTAACTATGGCTACACCTTC,CAWTGTGANYGYTF
TRBJ2-7,-,TRBV30,-,TGTGCCTGGAGTGGGGGGCAGAAACAGGGAAACTACGAGCAGTACTTC,CAWSGGQKQGNYEQYF
TRBJ1-5,-,TRBV7-2,TRBD1,TGTGCCAGCAGCCCCCGCCTGGGACAGGGGACTAATCAGCCCCAGCATTTT,CASSPRLGQGTNQPQHF
TRBJ1-5,-,TRBV27,-,TGTGCCAGCAGCCAGGGAGGGTATCAGCCCCAGCATTTT,CASSQGGYQPQHF
TRBJ2-3,-,TRBV5-4,-,TGTGCCAGCAGCTTGTTAACGGGCAGAGGCACAGATACGCAGTATTTT,CASSLLTGRGTDTQYF
TRBJ1-1,-,TRBV12-5,TRBD1,TGTGCTAGTGGTGCAACAGGGGGCATCACTGAAGCTTTCTTT,CASGATGGITEAFF
TRBJ2-1,-,TRBV11-3,TRBD2,TGTGCCAGCAGCTTAGGCCGACTAGCGGGGGAGCAGTTCTTC,CASSLGRLAGEQFF
TRBJ1-4,-,TRBV5-3,TRBD1,TGTGCCAGAAGCTCCGGACAGGGGGCGGAGGTAACTAATGAAAAACTGTTTTTT,CARSSGQGAEVTNEKLFF
TRBJ1-5,-,TRBV18,-,TGTGCCAGCTCACCATCCACAGGGCATCAGCCCCAGCATTTT,CASSPSTGHQPQHF
TRBJ1-1,-,TRBV30,-,TGTGCCTGGAGTGTACGGTTCGAGAACACTGAAGCTTTCTTT,CAWSVRFENTEAFF
TRBJ2-7,-,TRBV14,-,TGTGCCAGCAGCCACCCTTCCCTGTACGAGCAGTACTTC,CASSHPSLYEQYF
TRBJ1-5,-,TRBV16,-,TGTGCCAGCAGCCAATCGGTCCGGGAGCCGGCGGGCAATCAGCCCCAGCATTTT,CASSQSVREPAGNQPQHF
TRBJ1-1,-,TRBV5-1,TRBD1,TGCGCCAGCAGCGAGGGACAGGGTGTTACTGAAGCTTTCTTT,CASSEGQGVTEAFF